Following are 27 T cell receptor beta chains from one sample sequenced in a study of T cells in Graves' hyperthyroidism and ophthalmopathy. Template material for amplifying TCR beta CDR3 regions consisted of RNA transcripts. The HTBI set primed first-round TCR CDR3 RT-PCR. TCRdb reprocessed the multiplex PCR reads with MiXCR, giving one entry per CDR3 protein. Of fewer than 550,000 distinct CDR3 sequences in the sample, 15% to 18% are singletons; the top ten hold about 14%. Sequencing input: blood. The receptor set was obtained from a woman aged 18-29 years with Graves' hyperthyroidism.

This clonotype came up many times. The V call is TRBV18, the J call TRBJ1-1; the D gene is possibly TRBD1 (6 bases). CDR3 length equals 14 residues. Trimming pared 4 bases from V and 1 base from J, leaving 10 bases between. Per the germline V gene, CDR1 is KGHSH and CDR2 is LQKENI. The CDR3, as DNA: TGTGCCAGCTCACGACCACAGGGGAACACTGAAGCTTTCTTT. It codes for CASSRPQGNTEAFF.

Worth noting for this clonotype: In this CDR3 the conserved last residue, phenylalanine or tryptophan, is missing, so a read error is likely. J is TRBJ2-7 and V is TRBV7-2, with D unclear. CDR3 length equals 14 residues. Between the trimmed V and J ends, which lost 1 base and 3 bases, there was a span of 10 bases. Per the germline V gene, CDR1 is SGHTA and CDR2 is FQGNSA. CDR3 protein: CASSLDSGSYEQYL. Written as DNA, the CDR3 is TGTGCCAGCAGCTTAGACTCCGGTAGCTACGAGCAGTACCTC.

With respect to this clonotype: Given a much more abundant clone one base away, this may be a read error. The chain recombines TRBV2 with TRBJ2-4, with D perhaps matching TRBD2 (6 bases). Germline lookup yields CDR1 SNHLY and CDR2 FYNNEI. CDR3 size: 15 residues. Here the CDR3 reads CASSEQGGTKNVQYF. CDR3 nucleotide sequence: TGTGCCAGCAGTGAACAGGGAGGAACCAAAAACGTTCAGTACTTC.

This clonotype was counted only a few times. V is TRBV29-1 and J is TRBJ1-1; 7 bases line up with TRBD1. The CDR3 consists of 14 residues. J lost 0 bases, V lost 6 bases, and 7 bases had no gene match. The germline V gene encodes CDR1 SQVTM and CDR2 ANQGSEA. In DNA, the CDR3 is TGCAGCGTGATGGGACAGAACATGAACACTGAAGCTTTCTTT. This translates into CSVMGQNMNTEAFF.

This rearrangement joins TRBV29-1 to TRBJ2-4, with 9 bases matching TRBD1. CDR3 length equals 11 residues. Losses at the gene ends were 7 bases for V and 12 bases for J; bases not matched to a gene: 7. Germline V gene lookup returns CDR1 SQVTM and CDR2 ANQGSEA. CDR3 protein: CSAEGQGDQYF. Written as DNA, the CDR3 is TGCAGCGCCGAGGGACAGGGTGATCAGTACTTC.

This clonotype occurred many times. The chain links TRBV28 to TRBJ1-5; TRBD1 aligns across 9 bases. The V gene end was trimmed by 5 bases and the J gene end by 3 bases; junction bases not matched to a gene: 14. The CDR3 runs 18 residues. Germline values: CDR1 MDHEN, CDR2 SYDVKM. This CDR3 is CASSIHAGQGIFNQPQHF. CDR3 in DNA: TGTGCCAGCAGTATCCACGCGGGACAGGGAATATTCAATCAGCCCCAGCATTTT. The complete variable domain, with remaining parts taken from reference TRBV28 and TRBJ1-5, reads DVKVTQSSRYLVKRTGEKVFLECVQDMDHENMFWYRQDPGLGLRLIYFSYDVKMKEKGDIPEGYSVSREKKERFSLILESASTNQTSMYLCASSIHAGQGIFNQPQHFGDGTRLSIL.

A word on this clonotype: A much larger clone sits a single nucleotide away, making a read error possible. The chain has TRBV18 and TRBJ2-1; TRBD1 matches at 7 bases. This CDR3 is built from 13 residues. From germline, CDR1 is KGHSH and CDR2 LQKENI. Here the CDR3 reads CAGSPGTDNEQFF. In DNA form, the CDR3 reads TGTGCCGGCTCACCAGGGACAGACAATGAGCAGTTCTTC.

Worth noting for this clonotype: A far larger clone lies a single base away; this is likely a read error. The genes are TRBV9 and TRBJ2-1; D ambiguous. The DNA matches TRBJ2-7 better at its end, which makes the J call doubtful. CDR3 size: 11 residues. Looked up from germline, CDR1 is SGDLS and CDR2 is YYNGEE. The CDR3 sequence: CASSLNNEQYF. The CDR3 nucleotides read TGTGCCAGCAGCCTGAACAATGAGCAGTACTTC.

This clonotype was seen repeatedly, ten times or more. The chain carries TRBV15 and TRBJ2-5; D is undetermined. The CDR3 runs to 12 residues. The germline V gene has CDR1 LNHNV and CDR2 YYDKDF (reference sequence). Trimming pared 8 bases from V and 4 bases from J, leaving 11 bases between. The CDR3 bases are TGTGCCACCCAAAGCTTAGGAGAGACCCAGTACTTC. Protein sequence: CATQSLGETQYF. Combining the CDR3 with reference TRBV15 and TRBJ2-5 gives the whole variable domain DAMVIQNPRYQVTQFGKPVTLSCSQTLNHNVMYWYQQKSSQAPKLLFHYYDKDFNNEADTPDNFQSRRPNTSFCFLDIRSPGLGDTAMYLCATQSLGETQYFGPGTRLLVL.

This clonotype was counted at least ten times. This chain links TRBV6-5 with TRBJ2-5; D is unclear. The CDR3 is made up of 14 amino acids. The germline gives CDR1 MNHEY, CDR2 SVGAGI. Trimming removed 0 bases at V and 5 bases at J, with 10 bases between. The CDR3 nucleotides read TGTGCCAGCAGTTACTCGCCTTCTACGGAGACCCAGTACTTC. This encodes CASSYSPSTETQYF.

This clonotype has only a few counts. J is TRBJ1-2 and V is TRBV6-5; weak D call: TRBD1 (6 bases). V lost 3 bases and J lost 7, with 15 bases in between. The CDR3 has 14 amino acids. Germline V gives CDR1 MNHEY, CDR2 SVGAGI. The chain's CDR3 is CASSYFRGGPGYTF. CDR3 coding DNA: TGTGCCAGCAGTTATTTTCGAGGGGGACCTGGCTACACCTTC.

This clonotype was recorded many times. V usage is TRBV29-1 and J usage is TRBJ2-5; D unclear. The germline gives CDR1 SQVTM, CDR2 ANQGSEA. The CDR3 runs 13 residues. V dropped 4 bases and J dropped 2 bases, with 11 bases sitting between them. The CDR3 sequence is CSVASLGQETQYF. CDR3 DNA: TGCAGCGTTGCGAGTTTGGGGCAAGAGACCCAGTACTTC.

The chain joins TRBV3-1 to TRBJ1-2, with unresolved D. V was clipped by 0 bases and J by 7 bases, with 12 bases between them. Germline CDR1 is LGHDT and CDR2 is YNNKEL (reference sequence). The CDR3 is 14 amino acids. CDR3 DNA: TGTGCCAGCAGCCAAGATAAGCACGTAGCTGGCTACACCTTC. Residues: CASSQDKHVAGYTF.

As regards this clonotype: A much larger clone is a single base away; this may be a read error. V is TRBV7-2 and J is TRBJ1-3; no definite D call. The CDR3 extends over 14 amino acids. Germline values: CDR1 SGHTA, CDR2 FQGNSA. CDR3 loop: CASSLQFSGNTINF. The DNA for the CDR3 is TGTGCCAGCAGCTTACAATTCTCTGGAAACACCATAAATTTT.

Many counts were recorded for this clonotype. This chain uses TRBV18 with TRBJ1-1; 10 bases align to TRBD1. CDR1 and CDR2 (germline): KGHSH, LQKENI. Trimming took 2 bases from V and 0 from J; bases not matched to a gene: 3. The CDR3 is 16 residues long. For the CDR3, the DNA is TGTGCCAGCTCACCAGGGACAGGGGCCATGAACACTGAAGCTTTCTTT. Protein: CASSPGTGAMNTEAFF. Full variable domain (missing parts from reference TRBV18 and TRBJ1-1): NAGVMQNPRHLVRRRGQEARLRCSPMKGHSHVYWYRQLPEEGLKFMVYLQKENIIDESGMPKERFSAEFPKEGPSILRIQQVVRGDSAAYFCASSPGTGAMNTEAFFGQGTRLTVV.

This chain links TRBV10-3 with TRBJ1-3; D remains unclear. CDR1 and CDR2 from the germline V gene are ENHRY and SYGVKD. This CDR3 comprises 13 residues. The V and J ends lost 11 bases and 1 base respectively, with 12 bases between them. The chain's CDR3 is CAVTPGSGNTIYF. Written as DNA, the CDR3 is TGTGCCGTAACCCCCGGGTCTGGAAACACCATATATTTT.

This clonotype was counted many times. This chain connects TRBV7-9 to TRBJ1-1; TRBD1 is a possible D gene (6 bases). There are 15 residues in the CDR3. The germline gives CDR1 SEHNR, CDR2 FQNEAQ (reference sequence). V lost 2 bases and J 5 bases, leaving 15 bases between the germline ends. The CDR3 reads CASSLWAGGETEAFF. Here the CDR3 DNA reads TGTGCCAGCAGCTTATGGGCGGGGGGCGAAACTGAAGCTTTCTTT.

This clonotype was counted at least ten times. The J gene is TRBJ2-3, the V gene TRBV3-1, with D tentatively TRBD1 (5 bases). V was pared by 3 bases and J by 0 bases, with 7 bases between. Germline V lookup: CDR1 LGHDT, CDR2 YNNKEL (reference sequence). The CDR3 sequence is 14 residues long. The CDR3 is CASSQQGSTDTQYF. Written as DNA, the CDR3 is TGTGCCAGCAGCCAGCAGGGCAGCACAGATACGCAGTATTTT.

The J gene is TRBJ1-2, the V gene TRBV15, with D possibly TRBD1 on 6 matching bases. This CDR3 region has 15 residues. Trimming removed 4 bases at V and 4 bases at J, with 16 bases between. Germline CDR1 and CDR2: LNHNV and YYDKDF (reference sequence). The CDR3 DNA sequence: TGTGCCACCAGCATCGAGGGCAGGGGAGCCTATGGCTACACCTTC. Its translation: CATSIEGRGAYGYTF.

This clonotype was found many times. The genes are TRBV5-1 and TRBJ2-2; D not resolved. V lost 1 base and J 3 bases, leaving 7 bases between the germline ends. The germline V gene has CDR1 SGHRS and CDR2 YFSETQ. The CDR3 spans 14 residues. The CDR3 region has the DNA TGCGCCAGCAGCTTGACGGGTTACACCGGGGAGCTGTTTTTT. Translating gives CASSLTGYTGELFF. Using reference TRBV5-1 and TRBJ2-2 for the parts outside the CDR3, the full variable domain is KAGVTQTPRYLIKTRGQQVTLSCSPISGHRSVSWYQQTPGQGLQFLFEYFSETQRNKGNFPGRFSGRQFSNSRSEMNVSTLELGDSALYLCASSLTGYTGELFFGEGSRLTVL.

J is TRBJ2-1 and V is TRBV27; D may be TRBD1 (6 bases). The ends were cut back, 2 bases at V and 5 bases at J, with 13 bases in the middle. Germline-derived CDR1 and CDR2 are MNHEY and SMNVEV (reference sequence). This CDR3 region has 15 residues. CDR3 bases: TGTGCCAGCAGTTTAATGGGACAACCCAACAATGAGCAGTTCTTC. Amino acids: CASSLMGQPNNEQFF.

This clonotype has a handful of counts. The V gene is TRBV18, the J gene TRBJ1-5, with 7 bases matching TRBD1. Looked up from germline, CDR1 is KGHSH and CDR2 is LQKENI. This CDR3 has 17 amino acids. With V trimmed by 6 bases and J by 4 bases, 15 bases remained unmatched. The CDR3 protein is CASSRQPGQNGNQPQHF. DNA of the CDR3: TGTGCCAGCTCCCGCCAACCGGGACAGAACGGGAATCAGCCCCAGCATTTT.

This clonotype was observed at least ten times. The V call is TRBV20-1, the J call TRBJ2-7, with D uncertain. The CDR3 has 13 residues. Germline lookup yields CDR1 DFQATT and CDR2 SNEGSKA (reference sequence). The ends were cut back, 5 bases at V and 2 bases at J, with 13 bases in the middle. The CDR3 region is CSAPSLATYEQYF. The DNA of the CDR3 is TGCAGTGCTCCATCACTCGCTACCTACGAGCAGTACTTC.

Ten or more counts support this clonotype. The V gene is TRBV6-5, the J gene TRBJ1-6; 11 nucleotides align to TRBD1. The CDR3 runs to 19 residues. Germline CDR1 is MNHEY and CDR2 is SVGAGI. V dropped 2 bases and J dropped 4; count of bases not matched to a gene: 10. DNA of the CDR3: TGTGCCAGCAGTTACCTTTCTCGGACAGGGGGCCAATATAATTCACCCCTCCACTTT. Translation: CASSYLSRTGGQYNSPLHF.

The rearrangement uses TRBV7-2 and TRBJ1-2; D not resolved. Trimming shortened V by 3 bases and J by 7 bases, and 15 bases separated the two germline ends. CDR1 SGHTA and CDR2 FQGNSA come from the germline V gene. This CDR3 is 14 amino acids long. CDR3 in DNA: TGTGCCAGCAGCTTCCGCCACGGTGGCATTGGCTACACCTTC. It encodes CASSFRHGGIGYTF.

This rearrangement joins TRBV19 to TRBJ2-2; TRBD2 might be the D (5 bases). Trimming removed 0 bases at V and 2 bases at J, with 16 bases between. CDR3 length equals 18 residues. Germline loops: CDR1 LNHDA, CDR2 SQIVND (reference sequence). The CDR3 region is CASSIDPPAGGNTGELFF. CDR3 sequence (DNA): TGTGCCAGTAGTATAGATCCGCCGGCAGGAGGTAACACCGGGGAGCTGTTTTTT. Together with reference TRBV19 and TRBJ2-2, the CDR3 gives the full variable domain: DGGITQSPKYLFRKEGQNVTLSCEQNLNHDAMYWYRQDPGQGLRLIYYSQIVNDFQKGDIAEGYSVSREKKESFPLTVTSAQKNPTAFYLCASSIDPPAGGNTGELFFGEGSRLTVL.

This clonotype was found many times. This chain links TRBV12-3 or TRBV12-4 with TRBJ1-6, with no clear D. The V end was cut by 3 bases, the J end by 7 bases, with 7 bases between. CDR3 length: 13 amino acids. The CDR3 coding sequence is TGTGCCAGCAGTTTCACGGCCAATTCACCCCTCCACTTT. Residues: CASSFTANSPLHF.